Shown below are 23 T cell receptor beta chains from a single sample sequenced in a study of blood T cell repertoires in COVID-19. TCRdb's table, derived via immunoSEQ multiplex PCR, lists solely in-frame clones and lacks some. This table holds about 230,000 clones, around 84% found once. The sample was peripheral blood. The receptors stem from a man aged 45-65 years with COVID-19, enrolled during active disease.

The rearrangement links TRBV5-6 to TRBJ2-3; 12 nucleotides line up with TRBD2. The CDR3 loop spans 15 amino acids. With 6 bases clipped from V and 4 bases from J, the junction kept 6 bases outside the gene matches. Germline values: CDR1 SGHDT, CDR2 YYEEEE. The chain's CDR3 is CASILAGGPSDTQYF. DNA of the CDR3: TGTGCCAGCATTCTAGCGGGAGGGCCCTCAGATACGCAGTATTTT.

The chain uses TRBV18 and TRBJ1-2; the match to TRBD1 covers 10 bases. The CDR3 loop spans 16 amino acids. J lost 2 bases, V lost 1 base, and 4 bases had no gene match. Germline CDR1 and CDR2: KGHSH and LQKENI. CDR3 protein: CASSPRPGQGNYGYTF. CDR3 sequence (DNA): TGTGCCAGCTCACCACGTCCGGGACAGGGGAACTATGGCTACACCTTC.

The rearrangement links TRBV7-2 to TRBJ1-4; a weak D match, TRBD1 (6 bases). Germline V gene data show CDR1 as SGHTA and CDR2 as FQGNSA. V lost 4 bases to trimming and J lost 12 bases, with 15 bases between them. This CDR3 comprises 13 residues. CDR3 sequence reads: CASSYGGGRELFF. CDR3 DNA sequence: TGTGCCAGCAGCTATGGGGGGGGCAGGGAACTGTTTTTT.

The chain couples TRBV19 to TRBJ2-3; TRBD2 matches at 10 bases. V was clipped by 6 bases and J by 3 bases; unmatched bases: 9. Germline-derived CDR1 and CDR2 are LNHDA and SQIVND (reference sequence). This CDR3 is 16 amino acids long. The CDR3 sequence: CASRLDSGRKTDTQYF. The CDR3 DNA reads as TGTGCCAGTAGGCTAGATAGCGGGAGGAAAACAGATACGCAGTATTTT.

This rearrangement joins TRBV28 to TRBJ1-1; 10 bases are shared with TRBD1. The germline gives CDR1 MDHEN, CDR2 SYDVKM. The CDR3 contains 15 residues. V gave up 5 bases and J gave up 7 bases; unmatched junction bases: 10. The CDR3 region has the DNA TGTGCCAGCAGTCGACGACAGGGGGCGATTGGTGAAGCTTTCTTT. It specifies CASSRRQGAIGEAFF.

This chain links TRBV2 with TRBJ2-2; 8 bases map to TRBD1. CDR1 and CDR2 from the germline V gene are SNHLY and FYNNEI. V was pared by 5 bases and J by 1 base, with 6 bases of the junction left unmatched. The CDR3 is 16 residues long. CDR3 DNA: TGTGCCAGCAGTCCCACCGGGACAGGGAACACCGGGGAGCTGTTTTTT. Its translation: CASSPTGTGNTGELFF.

This chain connects TRBV28 to TRBJ2-2; 8 bases fit TRBD2. Germline V gene sequence: CDR1 MDHEN, CDR2 SYDVKM. The CDR3 consists of 15 residues. V trimming: 3 bases; J trimming: 4 bases; junction bases outside the gene matches: 4. The CDR3 DNA reads TGTGCCAGCAGTTTCGAGCGGGAGAGCACCGGGGAGCTGTTTTTT. Its translation: CASSFERESTGELFF.

J is TRBJ2-7 and V is TRBV4-2; 7 bases agree with TRBD1. In germline, CDR1 is LGHNA, CDR2 YNFKEQ. The CDR3 has 14 amino acids. The V and J ends lost 0 bases and 11 bases, in that order; junction bases with no gene match: 10. The CDR3 spells CASSQEIGGPGKYF. The DNA for the CDR3 is TGTGCCAGCAGCCAAGAGATAGGGGGCCCGGGGAAGTACTTC.

The chain carries TRBV28 and TRBJ2-7; D unresolved. The ends were cut back, 5 bases at V and 2 bases at J, with 10 bases in the middle. CDR1 is MDHEN and CDR2 is SYDVKM in the germline V gene. The CDR3 is 13 amino acids. CDR3: CASSPTATYEQYF. Written as DNA, the CDR3 is TGTGCCAGCAGTCCAACAGCTACCTACGAGCAGTACTTC.

The V gene is TRBV11-2, the J gene TRBJ2-2, with TRBD1 as a possible D gene (5 bases). CDR1 and CDR2 from the germline V gene are SGHAT and FQNNGV. The CDR3 runs 17 residues. V was cut by 3 bases and J by 2 bases, with 16 bases left in between. CDR3 sequence: CASSFSGRVFNTGELFF. The CDR3 region has the DNA TGTGCCAGCAGCTTTTCTGGCAGGGTTTTTAACACCGGGGAGCTGTTTTTT.

The chain employs TRBV27 and TRBJ1-5; 7 bases align to TRBD1. Germline-derived CDR1 and CDR2 are MNHEY and SMNVEV (reference sequence). V lost 9 bases and J lost 7; bases outside the gene matches: 6. The length of the CDR3 is 12 residues. The CDR3 nucleotides are TGTGCCAGTGGGACAGCATCCCAGCCCCAGCATTTT. Amino acid sequence: CASGTASQPQHF.

The chain links TRBV5-1 to TRBJ2-7; D is unclear. Germline lookup yields CDR1 SGHRS and CDR2 YFSETQ. CDR3 length: 14 residues. V shed 2 bases and J shed 0 bases, with 9 bases lying between them. The CDR3 DNA follows: TGCGCCAGCAGCTTTACGACAAGCTCCTACGAGCAGTACTTC. Its translation: CASSFTTSSYEQYF.

The J gene is TRBJ2-5, the V gene TRBV2; a weak D match, TRBD1 (5 bases). V shed 4 bases and J shed 7 bases, with 10 bases lying between them. Germline assignment: CDR1 SNHLY and CDR2 FYNNEI. The CDR3 has 12 residues. This chain's CDR3 is CASSGGPGTQYF. The CDR3 bases are TGTGCCAGCAGTGGGGGCCCGGGGACCCAGTACTTC.

V is TRBV18 and J is TRBJ2-7; tentative D call: TRBD2 (5 bases). V dropped 4 bases and J dropped 0 bases, with 16 bases sitting between them. Germline CDR1 KGHSH, CDR2 LQKENI. This CDR3 has 16 amino acids. CDR3 protein: CASSLAGVDRSYEQYF. CDR3 sequence (DNA): TGTGCCAGCTCACTAGCCGGGGTGGACCGCTCCTACGAGCAGTACTTC.

The V call is TRBV29-1, the J call TRBJ2-2; D is perhaps TRBD2 (6 bases). Trimming stripped 6 bases from V and 4 bases from J, with 12 bases between. This CDR3 spans 13 amino acids. The V gene's germline CDR1 is SQVTM and CDR2 ANQGSEA. As DNA, the CDR3 is TGCAGCGTCCAGGAGGGCCGCACCGGGGAGCTGTTTTTT. This encodes CSVQEGRTGELFF.

This clone came up once. This rearrangement joins TRBV18 to TRBJ1-4; TRBD1 agrees at 7 bases. The J segment lost 14 bases and the V segment lost 3 bases, leaving 18 bases of the junction unmatched. The CDR3 sequence is 16 residues long. Looked up from germline, CDR1 is KGHSH and CDR2 is LQKENI. The CDR3 DNA reads as TGTGCCAGCTCACCCATTCCGGGGAACCAGGGGGTCGGTCTGTTTTTT. Translated: CASSPIPGNQGVGLFF.

This chain connects TRBV13 to TRBJ1-1; 10 bases line up with TRBD1. The CDR3 runs 16 residues. Per the germline V gene, CDR1 is PRHDT and CDR2 is FYEKMQ (reference sequence). The V segment lost 1 base and the J segment 5 bases; nucleotides outside the gene matches: 7. CDR3 sequence reads: CASSLAGQGLLTEAFF. CDR3 nucleotide sequence: TGTGCCAGCAGCTTAGCGGGACAGGGGTTATTAACTGAAGCTTTCTTT.

V is TRBV5-1 and J is TRBJ2-1; 15 nucleotides agree with TRBD2. Germline CDR1 is SGHRS and CDR2 is YFSETQ. The CDR3 totals 16 residues. Germline trimming cut 3 bases from V and 8 bases from J; bases unmatched to any gene: 6. The CDR3 protein is CASSSWTSGGVDEQFF. The CDR3 DNA reads as TGCGCCAGCAGCTCCTGGACTAGCGGGGGGGTGGATGAGCAGTTCTTC.

V is TRBV15 and J is TRBJ2-5; 9 nucleotides align to TRBD2. Per germline, CDR1 LNHNV and CDR2 YYDKDF (reference sequence). The CDR3 is 13 amino acids. Germline trimming cut 11 bases from V and 5 bases from J; bases unmatched to any gene: 9. In DNA, the CDR3 is TGTGCCGCGGGCGGGGGGGCCTCCGAGACCCAGTACTTC. This gives the protein CAAGGGASETQYF.

V usage is TRBV6-5 and J usage is TRBJ2-7; 10 bases agree with TRBD1. Germline CDR1 and CDR2: MNHEY and SVGAGI. V lost 5 bases and J lost 2; bases outside the gene matches: 6. The CDR3 is 15 residues long. The CDR3, as DNA: TGTGCCAGCAGTCGACACGGACAGGGGGCCTACGAGCAGTACTTC. Encoded protein: CASSRHGQGAYEQYF.

The gene calls are TRBV2 and TRBJ2-7, with a weak D call TRBD2 (5 bases). Germline assignment: CDR1 SNHLY and CDR2 FYNNEI. The CDR3 runs to 15 residues. Trimming pared 1 base from V and 2 bases from J, leaving 12 bases between. The CDR3 DNA reads as TGTGCCAGCAGTGAAGGGCTAGCTACCGCCTACGAGCAGTACTTC. It yields the protein CASSEGLATAYEQYF.

This clone was picked up one time. The chain joins TRBV3-1 (or the pseudogene TRBV3-2) to TRBJ1-2; 8 bases fit TRBD1. The CDR3 loop spans 15 amino acids. Trimming at V came to 2 bases and at J to 5 bases, leaving 7 bases not matched to a gene. Germline V gene lookup returns CDR1 LGHDT and CDR2 YNNKEL (reference sequence). The CDR3, as DNA: TGTGCCAGCAGCCAACGGCAGGGGGCAGGGTATGGCTACACCTTC. This codes for CASSQRQGAGYGYTF.

The chain joins TRBV7-9 to TRBJ2-7; TRBD2 matches at 7 bases. This CDR3 contains 13 residues. V shed 6 bases, J shed 6 bases, and the junction held 8 bases outside the gene matches. The germline V gene encodes CDR1 SEHNR and CDR2 FQNEAQ (reference sequence). CDR3 coding DNA: TGTGCCAGCAGTCACACCGGACTAGTCGAGCAGTACTTC. It codes for CASSHTGLVEQYF.